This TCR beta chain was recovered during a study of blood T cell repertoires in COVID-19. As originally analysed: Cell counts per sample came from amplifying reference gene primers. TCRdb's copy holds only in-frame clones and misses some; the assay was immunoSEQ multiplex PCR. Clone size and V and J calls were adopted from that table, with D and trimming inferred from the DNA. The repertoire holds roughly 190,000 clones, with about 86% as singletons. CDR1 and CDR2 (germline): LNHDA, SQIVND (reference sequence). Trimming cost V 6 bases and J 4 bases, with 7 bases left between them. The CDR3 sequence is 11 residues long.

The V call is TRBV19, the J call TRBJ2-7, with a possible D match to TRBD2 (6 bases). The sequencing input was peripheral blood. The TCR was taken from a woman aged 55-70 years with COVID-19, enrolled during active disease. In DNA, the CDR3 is TGTGCCAGTAGGGCGGGGTACGAGCAGTACTTC. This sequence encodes CASRAGYEQYF. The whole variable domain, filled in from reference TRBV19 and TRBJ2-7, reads DGGITQSPKYLFRKEGQNVTLSCEQNLNHDAMYWYRQDPGQGLRLIYYSQIVNDFQKGDIAEGYSVSREKKESFPLTVTSAQKNPTAFYLCASRAGYEQYFGPGTRLTVT.